This T cell receptor beta chain was sequenced for a study of radiotherapy plus CTLA-4 blockade in lung cancer. CTLA-4 blockade using ipilimumab, together with focal radiation, was received by patients with chemo-refractory metastatic non-small-cell lung cancer. About this clone: The antigen is unknown.

Trimming at V came to 0 bases and at J to 1 base, leaving 4 bases not matched to a gene. Germline V gives CDR1 SGHRS, CDR2 YFSETQ. The CDR3 totals 16 residues. TCRdb's table, derived via immunoSEQ multiplex PCR, lists solely in-frame clones and lacks some. This table has about 98,000 clones, 82% appearing once. Whole-study findings and limits: The best prediction of response reportedly came from early blood T cell clone dynamics, with interferon-beta.

This sequence joins TRBV5-1 and TRBJ2-7; 10 bases are a match to TRBD2. Sequenced material: peripheral blood, taken from a patient treated with radiotherapy plus ipilimumab. The clonotype originates from a human donor with non-small cell lung cancer who had a partial response to radiotherapy plus ipilimumab. The CDR3 bases are TGCGCCAGCAGCTTGGGTAGCGGGAGGACGTCCTACGAGCAGTACTTC. This gives the protein CASSLGSGRTSYEQYF.